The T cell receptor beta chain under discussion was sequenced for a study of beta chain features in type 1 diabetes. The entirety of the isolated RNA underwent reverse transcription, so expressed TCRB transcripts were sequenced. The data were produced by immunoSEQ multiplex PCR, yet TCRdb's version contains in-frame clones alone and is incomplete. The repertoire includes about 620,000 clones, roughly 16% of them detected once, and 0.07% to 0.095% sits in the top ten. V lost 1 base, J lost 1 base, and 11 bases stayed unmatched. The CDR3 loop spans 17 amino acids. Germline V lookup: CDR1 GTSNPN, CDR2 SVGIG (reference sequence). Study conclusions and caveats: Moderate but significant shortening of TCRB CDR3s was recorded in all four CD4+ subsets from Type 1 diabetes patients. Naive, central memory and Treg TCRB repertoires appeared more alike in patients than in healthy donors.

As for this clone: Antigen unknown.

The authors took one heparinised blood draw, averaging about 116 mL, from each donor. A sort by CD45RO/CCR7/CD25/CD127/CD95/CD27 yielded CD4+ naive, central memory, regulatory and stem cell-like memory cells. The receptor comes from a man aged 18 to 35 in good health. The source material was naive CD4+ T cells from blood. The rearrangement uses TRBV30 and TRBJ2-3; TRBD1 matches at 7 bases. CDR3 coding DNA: TGTGCCTGGAGTGGCCGTAGGCCGGGACAGCGCACAGATACGCAGTATTTT. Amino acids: CAWSGRRPGQRTDTQYF. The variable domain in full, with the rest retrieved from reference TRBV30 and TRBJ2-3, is SQTIHQWPATLVQPVGSPLSLECTVEGTSNPNLYWYRQAAGRGLQLLFYSVGIGQISSEVPQNLSASRPQDRQFILSSKKLLLSDSGFYLCAWSGRRPGQRTDTQYFGPGTRLTVL.